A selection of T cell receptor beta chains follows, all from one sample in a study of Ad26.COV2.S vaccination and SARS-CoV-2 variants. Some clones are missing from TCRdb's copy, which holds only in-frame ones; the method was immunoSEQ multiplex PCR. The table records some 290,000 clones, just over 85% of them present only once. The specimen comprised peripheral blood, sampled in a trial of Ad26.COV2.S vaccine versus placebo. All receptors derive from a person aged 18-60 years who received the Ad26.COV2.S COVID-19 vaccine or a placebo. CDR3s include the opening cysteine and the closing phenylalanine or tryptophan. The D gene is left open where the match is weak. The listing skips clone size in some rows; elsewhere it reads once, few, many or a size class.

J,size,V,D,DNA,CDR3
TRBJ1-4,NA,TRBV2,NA,TGTGCCAGCAGTGAAACGGGTGAAAAACTGTTTTTT,CASSETGEKLFF
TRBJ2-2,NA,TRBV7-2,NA,TGTGCCAGCAGCTTAGTCGGAACCAAAAACACCGGGGAGCTGTTTTTT,CASSLVGTKNTGELFF
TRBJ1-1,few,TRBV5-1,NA,TGCGCCAGCAGCGACGGGGTTGCAAAGGGCACTGAAGCTTTCTTT,CASSDGVAKGTEAFF
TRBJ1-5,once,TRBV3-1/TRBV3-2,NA,TGTGCCAGCAGCCAAAGTGGTGCAGGGTCTCAGCCCCAGCATTTT,CASSQSGAGSQPQHF
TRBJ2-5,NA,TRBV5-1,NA,TGCGCCAGCAGCTTGGTCAGTCGTCAAGAGACCCAGTACTTC,CASSLVSRQETQYF
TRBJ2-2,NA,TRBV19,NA,TGTGCCAGTAGTGGGCCAGGTTACACCGGGGAGCTGTTTTTT,CASSGPGYTGELFF
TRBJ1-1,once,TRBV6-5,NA,TGTGCCAGCAGTTACCTTTCTAACACTGAAGCTTTCTTT,CASSYLSNTEAFF
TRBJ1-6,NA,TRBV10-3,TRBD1,TGTGCCATCAGTGAGCCGCTAGACAGGGGTTATAATTCACCCCTCCACTTT,CAISEPLDRGYNSPLHF
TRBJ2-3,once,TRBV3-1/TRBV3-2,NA,TGTGCCAGCAGCGCGCGGCATAGGGGGACAGATACGCAGTATTTT,CASSARHRGTDTQYF
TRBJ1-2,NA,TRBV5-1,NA,TGCGCCAGCAGCCCCAAGGAAGTCTATGGCTACACCTTC,CASSPKEVYGYTF
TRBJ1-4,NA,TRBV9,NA,TGTGCCAGCAGCGTAGGACGGACTTCAACTAATGAAAAACTGTTTTTT,CASSVGRTSTNEKLFF
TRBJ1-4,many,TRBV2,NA,TGTGCCAGCGGGCAGGATGAAAAACTGTTTTTT,CASGQDEKLFF
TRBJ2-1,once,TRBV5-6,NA,TGTGCCAGCAGCTTGACAGCGGCGATCTACAATGAGCAGTTCTTC,CASSLTAAIYNEQFF